This paragraph covers one TCR beta chain sequence. Its antigen is currently unknown. Here immunoSEQ multiplex PCR was the method, and the copy in TCRdb shows in-frame clones only, minus some. The profile shows around 110,000 clones, 90% of them singletons. Blood samples were obtained at baseline, cycle 4 day 1, and cycle 7 day 1. The sample is drawn from a study of OX40 agonist ivuxolimab in advanced cancers. Study-level background: The mean age was about 61 years, ranging from about 20 to 79, with 65% to 85% of participants male.

CDR1 is MNHEY, CDR2 SMNVEV, per germline (reference sequence). The CDR3 is 14 residues long. Trimming cost V 5 bases and J 6 bases; bases outside gene matches: 7. Overall study results and limits: Within 6 weeks, CD4+ and CD8+ blood T cells expanded clonally at 0.1 to 3.0 mg/kg. Relative to CD4+ cells, CD8+ T cells on average had more expanded clones.

The specimen was CD4+ or CD8+ T cells sorted from blood, collected in a trial of the OX40 agonist ivuxolimab. The source is an adult with an advanced solid tumor such as melanoma, head and neck, liver or kidney cancer. This chain joins TRBV27 and TRBJ2-1; TRBD1 matches at 7 bases. In DNA, the CDR3 is TGTGCCAGCAGTACCCAGACAGGGCGCAATGAGCAGTTCTTC. Its protein is CASSTQTGRNEQFF.